Listed below are T cell receptor beta chains from one sample, sequenced in a study of cytomegalovirus exposure and HLA in healthy donors. Sequencing used immunoSEQ multiplex PCR; TCRdb keeps in-frame clones, though not all of them. The sample records 190,000 or so clones, approximately 78% being singletons. Sequenced sample: PBMCs. These receptors were taken from a woman aged 45-60 years in good health and CMV-seropositive. Both conserved end residues are part of each CDR3. A D gene is named only where the DNA matches it firmly. Clone sizes are given selectively: once, few, many, or a class where the clone is expanded.

abundance: .
v_gene: TRBV7-6
d_gene: TRBD1
j_gene: TRBJ1-2
CDR3aa: CASSYGQGDGYTF
CDR3nt: TGTGCCAGCAGCTACGGACAGGGTGACGGCTACACCTTC

abundance: once
v_gene: TRBV18
d_gene: TRBD1
j_gene: TRBJ1-4
CDR3aa: CASSPDNRGSNEKLFF
CDR3nt: TGTGCCAGCTCGCCTGATAACAGGGGGTCTAATGAAAAACTGTTTTTT

abundance: few
v_gene: TRBV7-9
d_gene: .
j_gene: TRBJ1-5
CDR3aa: CASSPSSGGINQPQHF
CDR3nt: TGTGCCAGCAGCCCCTCTAGTGGAGGGATCAATCAGCCCCAGCATTTT

abundance: .
v_gene: TRBV10-3
d_gene: TRBD2
j_gene: TRBJ2-2
CDR3aa: CAISEWTSGENGELFF
CDR3nt: TGTGCCATCAGTGAGTGGACTAGCGGGGAAAACGGGGAGCTGTTTTTT

abundance: .
v_gene: TRBV5-6
d_gene: TRBD1
j_gene: TRBJ2-6
CDR3aa: CASSGTGVSGANGLTF
CDR3nt: TGTGCCAGCAGCGGCACAGGGGTCTCTGGGGCCAACGGCCTGACTTTC

abundance: once
v_gene: TRBV11-2
d_gene: .
j_gene: TRBJ2-3
CDR3aa: CASSLGAGDSDTQYF
CDR3nt: TGTGCCAGCAGCCTGGGGGCGGGGGATTCAGATACGCAGTATTTT

abundance: .
v_gene: TRBV6-1
d_gene: TRBD1
j_gene: TRBJ1-5
CDR3aa: CASGQGNQPQHF
CDR3nt: TGTGCCAGCGGACAGGGTAATCAGCCCCAGCATTTT

abundance: .
v_gene: TRBV18
d_gene: .
j_gene: TRBJ1-2
CDR3aa: CASSPGGRGDYGYTF
CDR3nt: TGTGCCAGCTCACCAGGCGGCCGGGGGGACTATGGCTACACCTTC

abundance: .
v_gene: TRBV25-1
d_gene: .
j_gene: TRBJ2-7
CDR3aa: CASTGGGYEQYF
CDR3nt: TGTGCCAGCACGGGGGGCGGGTACGAGCAGTACTTC

abundance: .
v_gene: TRBV29-1
d_gene: .
j_gene: TRBJ1-1
CDR3aa: CSVATGFRTEAFF
CDR3nt: TGCAGCGTTGCGACGGGGTTTCGGACTGAAGCTTTCTTT

abundance: .
v_gene: TRBV10-3
d_gene: .
j_gene: TRBJ1-1
CDR3aa: CAVKGVLEEPNTEAFF
CDR3nt: TGTGCCGTAAAGGGAGTCCTGGAGGAGCCGAACACTGAAGCTTTCTTT

abundance: once
v_gene: TRBV5-4
d_gene: .
j_gene: TRBJ2-3
CDR3aa: CASSPLWSRSTDTQYF
CDR3nt: TGTGCCAGCAGCCCTTTATGGAGCCGAAGCACAGATACGCAGTATTTT

abundance: .
v_gene: TRBV28
d_gene: TRBD1
j_gene: TRBJ2-7
CDR3aa: CASIRPGTAYEQYF
CDR3nt: TGTGCCAGCATTCGACCCGGGACAGCTTACGAGCAGTACTTC

abundance: .
v_gene: TRBV5-1
d_gene: .
j_gene: TRBJ1-4
CDR3aa: CASSSVGEKLFF
CDR3nt: TGCGCCAGCAGCTCGGTTGGTGAAAAACTGTTTTTT

abundance: .
v_gene: TRBV5-6
d_gene: TRBD1
j_gene: TRBJ2-3
CDR3aa: CASSLETGAPDTQYF
CDR3nt: TGTGCCAGCAGCTTGGAGACAGGGGCCCCAGATACGCAGTATTTT

abundance: .
v_gene: TRBV4-1
d_gene: .
j_gene: TRBJ1-4
CDR3aa: CASSQDSGAYNEKLFF
CDR3nt: TGCGCCAGCAGCCAAGATAGCGGGGCCTACAATGAAAAACTGTTTTTT

abundance: .
v_gene: TRBV6-5
d_gene: .
j_gene: TRBJ2-1
CDR3aa: CASSSRNEQFF
CDR3nt: TGTGCCAGCAGTTCTAGGAATGAGCAGTTCTTC

abundance: .
v_gene: TRBV11-2
d_gene: .
j_gene: TRBJ2-3
CDR3aa: CASGRLLGTDTQYF
CDR3nt: TGTGCCAGCGGAAGACTACTAGGGACAGATACGCAGTATTTT

abundance: .
v_gene: TRBV4-1
d_gene: TRBD2
j_gene: TRBJ2-3
CDR3aa: CASSQDRSSGRGRTDTQYF
CDR3nt: TGCGCCAGCAGCCAAGATAGGTCCAGCGGGAGGGGGAGAACAGATACGCAGTATTTT

abundance: few
v_gene: TRBV9
d_gene: TRBD2
j_gene: TRBJ2-7
CDR3aa: CASSVGTSRAGEQYF
CDR3nt: TGTGCCAGCAGCGTAGGGACTAGCCGGGCGGGGGAGCAGTACTTC

abundance: .
v_gene: TRBV5-1
d_gene: .
j_gene: TRBJ1-3
CDR3aa: CASSPGSGNTIYF
CDR3nt: TGCGCCAGCAGCCCGGGCTCTGGAAACACCATATATTTT

abundance: few
v_gene: TRBV5-1
d_gene: .
j_gene: TRBJ2-5
CDR3aa: CASSLTPLTYPRETQYF
CDR3nt: TGCGCCAGCAGCTTGACCCCCCTGACATACCCCCGGGAGACCCAGTACTTC

abundance: .
v_gene: TRBV7-9
d_gene: .
j_gene: TRBJ2-2
CDR3aa: CASSFGGTGELFF
CDR3nt: TGTGCCAGCAGCTTCGGGGGCACCGGGGAGCTGTTTTTT

abundance: .
v_gene: TRBV7-9
d_gene: TRBD1
j_gene: TRBJ2-6
CDR3aa: CASRRTGIISVSGANVLTF
CDR3nt: TGTGCCAGCAGACGGACAGGCATCATCTCCGTCTCTGGGGCCAACGTCCTGACTTTC

abundance: .
v_gene: TRBV10-1
d_gene: .
j_gene: TRBJ2-3
CDR3aa: CASSRDTATDTQYF
CDR3nt: TGCGCCAGCAGTCGGGACACAGCCACAGATACGCAGTATTTT

abundance: once
v_gene: TRBV28
d_gene: .
j_gene: TRBJ1-5
CDR3aa: CASSSTKGNQPQHF
CDR3nt: TGTGCCAGCAGTTCAACGAAGGGGAATCAGCCCCAGCATTTT

abundance: .
v_gene: TRBV6-1
d_gene: TRBD2
j_gene: TRBJ2-1
CDR3aa: CASSLSGRSNEQFF
CDR3nt: TGTGCCAGCAGTCTTAGCGGGAGGAGCAATGAGCAGTTCTTC

abundance: .
v_gene: TRBV7-9
d_gene: .
j_gene: TRBJ2-3
CDR3aa: CASSHSVGGPDTQYF
CDR3nt: TGTGCCAGCAGCCACTCCGTGGGGGGGCCAGATACGCAGTATTTT

abundance: .
v_gene: TRBV19
d_gene: .
j_gene: TRBJ1-1
CDR3aa: CASSIGHNTEAFF
CDR3nt: TGTGCCAGTAGTATCGGACACAACACTGAAGCTTTCTTT

abundance: .
v_gene: TRBV9
d_gene: .
j_gene: TRBJ2-1
CDR3aa: CASSPDTTGEQFF
CDR3nt: TGTGCCAGCAGCCCGGACACAACCGGTGAGCAGTTCTTC

abundance: once
v_gene: TRBV4-3
d_gene: .
j_gene: TRBJ2-6
CDR3aa: CASSQVWDNSGANVLTF
CDR3nt: TGCGCCAGCAGCCAAGTCTGGGACAACTCTGGGGCCAACGTCCTGACTTTC

abundance: .
v_gene: TRBV18
d_gene: TRBD2
j_gene: TRBJ2-5
CDR3aa: CASSPRLAEETQYF
CDR3nt: TGTGCCAGCTCACCCCGACTAGCGGAAGAGACCCAGTACTTC